These T cell receptor beta chains were read from a single sample in a study of T-cell reconstitution after alpha-beta-depleted transplantation in children. TCRdb passed the PCR reads through MiXCR, listing each CDR3 protein once. The profile shows approximately 430,000 distinct CDR3 sequences, 16% of them singletons. Here the sequenced sample was PBMCs, mostly from graft donor cells, taken 360 days after TCRalphabeta/CD19-depleted stem cell transplant. These receptors were taken from a boy in the first two years of life who had a stem cell transplant for Wiskott-Aldrich syndrome, so the T cells may come from the graft donor. CDR3s include the opening cysteine and the closing phenylalanine or tryptophan. For some rows the clone size is stated as once, few or many, or as a class when expanded; others skip it.

abundance: few; j_gene: TRBJ2-3; v_gene: TRBV30; CDR3aa: CAWSLGSGDTQYF
abundance: -; j_gene: TRBJ2-7; v_gene: TRBV14; CDR3aa: CASSHGIAGLYEQYF
abundance: -; j_gene: TRBJ2-2; v_gene: TRBV7-2; CDR3aa: CASSILGGTGELFF
abundance: few; j_gene: TRBJ2-5; v_gene: TRBV9; CDR3aa: CASSVGRGHRQETQYF
abundance: few; j_gene: TRBJ2-7; v_gene: TRBV12-3/TRBV12-4; CDR3aa: CASSFHGESGEQYF
abundance: -; j_gene: TRBJ2-7; v_gene: TRBV28; CDR3aa: CASSLSDRSSYEQYF
abundance: few; j_gene: TRBJ1-3; v_gene: TRBV7-2; CDR3aa: CASSNRQGGNTIYF
abundance: -; j_gene: TRBJ2-2; v_gene: TRBV5-1; CDR3aa: CASTPGAVTGELFF
abundance: -; j_gene: TRBJ2-1; v_gene: TRBV29-1; CDR3aa: CSVPPLGTAGYEQFF
abundance: few; j_gene: TRBJ2-7; v_gene: TRBV29-1; CDR3aa: CSVFKTGLAYEQYF
abundance: -; j_gene: TRBJ2-3; v_gene: TRBV28; CDR3aa: CASSHLAGSSTNTQYF
abundance: -; j_gene: TRBJ1-1; v_gene: TRBV7-2; CDR3aa: CASSLAPGRLNTEAFF
abundance: few; j_gene: TRBJ2-3; v_gene: TRBV11-2; CDR3aa: CASSLIWASGRPSGDTQYF
abundance: -; j_gene: TRBJ2-5; v_gene: TRBV5-1; CDR3aa: CASSEDRGEIQETQYF
abundance: -; j_gene: TRBJ2-7; v_gene: TRBV5-1; CDR3aa: CASSLARDGSYEQYF
abundance: -; j_gene: TRBJ2-1; v_gene: TRBV5-1; CDR3aa: CASSPLRTGEGFF